The clone carrying this T cell receptor beta chain turned up a few times. Its specificity is not known. This sample stems from a study of blood T cells in healthy people across ages. Per sample, extraction of total RNA gave at least 5.5 micrograms in every case. Findings of the study overall: PBMC samples, being unsorted, prevented any conclusive comparison of naive and antigen-experienced cells. Donor CMV status, an unknown factor, possibly confounded changes in expanded clonotypes.

Using a J-beta primer mix together with a sample-barcoded 5' primer, a second PCR was run for roughly 7 to 12 cycles. TCRdb analysed the 5' RACE reads with MiXCR anew, one entry per CDR3 protein. The table includes almost 550,000 distinct CDR3 sequences, 20% to 30% detected once. The same sample was also studied in work on T cells of mothers and their children. That paper adds: Related mother-child pairs showed slightly higher but non-significant overlap than unrelated pairs.

The specimen sequenced was blood. This clonotype originated in a boy aged 10-17 years in good health.

The CDR3, as DNA: TGTGCCAGCAGCTTGGGGGTCCGGGTCCACTACGAGCAGTACTTC. This encodes CASSLGVRVHYEQYF. The chain recombines TRBV5-6 with TRBJ2-7; D remains ambiguous. Germline V gene lookup returns CDR1 SGHDT and CDR2 YYEEEE. The CDR3 totals 15 residues. V lost 0 bases, J lost 3 bases, and 13 bases lay in between.